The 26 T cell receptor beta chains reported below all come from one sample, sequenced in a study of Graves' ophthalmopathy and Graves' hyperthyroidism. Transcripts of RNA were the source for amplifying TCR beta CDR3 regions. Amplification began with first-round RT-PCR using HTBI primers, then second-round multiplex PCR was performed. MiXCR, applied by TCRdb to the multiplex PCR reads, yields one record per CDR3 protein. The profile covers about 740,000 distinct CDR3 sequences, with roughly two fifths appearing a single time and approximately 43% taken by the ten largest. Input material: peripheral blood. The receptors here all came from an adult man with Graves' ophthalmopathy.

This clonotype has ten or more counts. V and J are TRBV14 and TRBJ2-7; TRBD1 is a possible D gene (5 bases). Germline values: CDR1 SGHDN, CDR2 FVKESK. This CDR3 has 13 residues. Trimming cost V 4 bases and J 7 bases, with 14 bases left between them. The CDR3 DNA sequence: TGTGCCAGCAGCCTAAGTTCCAGACAGGAGCAGTACTTC. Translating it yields CASSLSSRQEQYF.

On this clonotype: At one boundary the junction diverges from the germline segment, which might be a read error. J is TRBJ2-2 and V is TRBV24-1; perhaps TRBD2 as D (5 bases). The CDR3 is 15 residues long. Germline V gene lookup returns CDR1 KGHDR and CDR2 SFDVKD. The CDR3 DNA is TGTGCCAGCAGTTTACGGTGGGAGTACACCGGGGAGCTGTTTTTT. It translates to CASSLRWEYTGELFF.

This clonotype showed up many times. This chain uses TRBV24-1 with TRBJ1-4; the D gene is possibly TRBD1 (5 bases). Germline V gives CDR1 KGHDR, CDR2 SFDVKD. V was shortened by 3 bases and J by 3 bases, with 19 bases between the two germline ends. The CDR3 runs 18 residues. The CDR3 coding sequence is TGTGCCACCAGTGATCTGAACCGACAGTCATCGGCTAATGAAAAACTGTTTTTT. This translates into CATSDLNRQSSANEKLFF.

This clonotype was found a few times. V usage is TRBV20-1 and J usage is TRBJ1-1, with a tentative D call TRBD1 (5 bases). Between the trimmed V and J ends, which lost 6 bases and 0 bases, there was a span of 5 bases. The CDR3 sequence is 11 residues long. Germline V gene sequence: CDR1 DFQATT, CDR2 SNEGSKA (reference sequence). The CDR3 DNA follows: TGCAGTGCACAGGTGAACACTGAAGCTTTCTTT. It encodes CSAQVNTEAFF.

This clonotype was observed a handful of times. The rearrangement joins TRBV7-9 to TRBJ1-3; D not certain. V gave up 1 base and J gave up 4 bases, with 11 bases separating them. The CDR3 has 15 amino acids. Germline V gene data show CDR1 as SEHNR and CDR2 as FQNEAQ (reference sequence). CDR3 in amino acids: CASSLESVRGNTIYF. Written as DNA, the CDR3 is TGTGCCAGCAGCTTAGAGTCAGTGCGCGGAAACACCATATATTTT.

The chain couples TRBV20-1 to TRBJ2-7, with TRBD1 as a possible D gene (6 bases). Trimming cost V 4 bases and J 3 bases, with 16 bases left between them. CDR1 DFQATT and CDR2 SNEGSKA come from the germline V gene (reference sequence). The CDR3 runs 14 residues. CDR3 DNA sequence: TGCAGTGCTAAATACAGGGTTTTTGGCTACGAGCAGTACTTC. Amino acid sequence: CSAKYRVFGYEQYF.

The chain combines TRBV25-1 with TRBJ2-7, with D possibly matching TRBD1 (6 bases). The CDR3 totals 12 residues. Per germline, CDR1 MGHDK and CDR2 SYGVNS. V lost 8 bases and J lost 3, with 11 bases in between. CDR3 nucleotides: TGTGCCAGCTCACGGGACATCTACGAGCAGTACTTC. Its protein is CASSRDIYEQYF.

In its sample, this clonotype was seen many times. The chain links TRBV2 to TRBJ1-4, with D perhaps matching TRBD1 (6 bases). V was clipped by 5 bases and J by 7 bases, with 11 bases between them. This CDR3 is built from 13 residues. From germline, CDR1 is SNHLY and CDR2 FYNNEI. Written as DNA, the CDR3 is TGTGCCAGCAGTCTGGACAGCGCTGAAAAACTGTTTTTT. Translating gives CASSLDSAEKLFF.

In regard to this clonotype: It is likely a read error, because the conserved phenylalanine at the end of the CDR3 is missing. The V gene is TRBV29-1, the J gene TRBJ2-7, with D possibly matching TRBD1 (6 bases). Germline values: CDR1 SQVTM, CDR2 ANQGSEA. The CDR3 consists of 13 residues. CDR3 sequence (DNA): TGCAGTGCTAGGGGGACAAAATCCTACGAGCAGTACCTC. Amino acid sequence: CSARGTKSYEQYL.

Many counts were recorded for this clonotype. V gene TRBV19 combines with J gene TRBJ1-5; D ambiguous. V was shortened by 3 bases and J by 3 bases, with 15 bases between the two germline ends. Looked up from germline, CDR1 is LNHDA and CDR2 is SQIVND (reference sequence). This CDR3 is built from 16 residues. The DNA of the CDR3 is TGTGCCAGTAGTATCGCTTTCGGGCAGATCAATCAGCCCCAGCATTTT. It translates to CASSIAFGQINQPQHF.

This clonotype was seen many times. CDR3 nucleotide sequence: TGTGCCAGCAGCGAGACCTGGGCCCTTTATGGCTACACCTTC. Its translation is CASSETWALYGYTF. The chain combines TRBV10-3 with TRBJ1-2; D call uncertain. In germline, CDR1 is ENHRY, CDR2 SYGVKD. V gave up 10 bases and J gave up 5 bases, with 20 bases separating them. The CDR3 contains 14 residues.

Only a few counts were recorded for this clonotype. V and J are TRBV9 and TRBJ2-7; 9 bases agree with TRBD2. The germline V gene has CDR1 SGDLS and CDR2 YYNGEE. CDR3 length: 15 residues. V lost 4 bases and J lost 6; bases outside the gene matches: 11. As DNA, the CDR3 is TGTGCCAGCAGCTTAGGGACTAGCCGATTTTCCGAGCAGTACTTC. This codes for CASSLGTSRFSEQYF.

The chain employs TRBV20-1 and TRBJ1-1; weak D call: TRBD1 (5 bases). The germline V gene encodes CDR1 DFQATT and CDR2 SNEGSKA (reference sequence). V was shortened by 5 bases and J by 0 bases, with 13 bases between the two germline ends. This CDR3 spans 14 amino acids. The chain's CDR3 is CSADPGRVNTEAFF. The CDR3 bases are TGCAGTGCTGACCCGGGCAGGGTGAACACTGAAGCTTTCTTT.

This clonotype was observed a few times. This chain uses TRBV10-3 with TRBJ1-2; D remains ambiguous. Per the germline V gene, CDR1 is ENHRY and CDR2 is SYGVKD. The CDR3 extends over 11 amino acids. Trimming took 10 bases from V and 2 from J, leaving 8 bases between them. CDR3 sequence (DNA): TGTGCCACCAGGAAGAACTATGGCTACACCTTC. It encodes CATRKNYGYTF.

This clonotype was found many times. Here the CDR3 DNA reads TGTGCCAGCAGCGTAGCTGACAGGCGGGGTGAAAAACTGTTTTTT. Its translation is CASSVADRRGEKLFF. The genes are TRBV9 and TRBJ1-4; D might be TRBD1 (6 bases). Germline V CDR1 and CDR2: SGDLS, YYNGEE. The CDR3 runs 15 residues. Deletions cut 0 bases from V and 7 bases from J, with 13 bases between.

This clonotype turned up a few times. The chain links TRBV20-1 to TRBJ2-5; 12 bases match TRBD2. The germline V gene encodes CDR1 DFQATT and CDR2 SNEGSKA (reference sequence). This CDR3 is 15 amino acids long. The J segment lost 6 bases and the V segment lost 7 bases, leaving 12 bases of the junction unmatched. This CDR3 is CSVIRQTSGSQTQYF. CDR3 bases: TGCAGTGTAATTCGCCAGACTAGCGGGAGCCAGACCCAGTACTTC.

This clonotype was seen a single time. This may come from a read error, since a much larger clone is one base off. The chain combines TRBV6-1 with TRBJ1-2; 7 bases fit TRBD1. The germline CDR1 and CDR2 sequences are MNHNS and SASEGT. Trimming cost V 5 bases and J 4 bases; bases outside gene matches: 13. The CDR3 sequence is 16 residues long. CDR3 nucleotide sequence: TGTGCCAGCAGTTACACAGAAGGGGACAGCACCTATGGCTACACCTTC. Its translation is CASSYTEGDSTYGYTF.

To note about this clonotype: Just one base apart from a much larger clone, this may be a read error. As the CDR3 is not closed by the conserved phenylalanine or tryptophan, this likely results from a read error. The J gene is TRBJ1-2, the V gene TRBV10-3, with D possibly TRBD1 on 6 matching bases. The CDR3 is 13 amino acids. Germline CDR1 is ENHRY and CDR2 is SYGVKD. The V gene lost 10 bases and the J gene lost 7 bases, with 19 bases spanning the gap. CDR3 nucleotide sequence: TGTGCCACCGACTCAGGGGTCTCTGGTGGCTACACCCTC. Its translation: CATDSGVSGGYTL.

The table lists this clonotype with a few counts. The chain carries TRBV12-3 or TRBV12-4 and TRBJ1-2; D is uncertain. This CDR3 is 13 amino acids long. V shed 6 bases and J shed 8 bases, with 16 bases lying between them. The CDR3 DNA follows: TGTGCCAGCAGACTTCTCCCGGGCTCCGGCTACACCTTC. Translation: CASRLLPGSGYTF.

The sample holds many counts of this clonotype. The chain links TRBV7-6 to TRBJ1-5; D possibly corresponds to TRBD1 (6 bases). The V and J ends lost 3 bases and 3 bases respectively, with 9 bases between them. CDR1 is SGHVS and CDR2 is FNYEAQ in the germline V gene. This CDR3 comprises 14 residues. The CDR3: CASSLGGTNQPQHF. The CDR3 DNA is TGTGCCAGCAGCTTGGGGGGCACCAATCAGCCCCAGCATTTT.

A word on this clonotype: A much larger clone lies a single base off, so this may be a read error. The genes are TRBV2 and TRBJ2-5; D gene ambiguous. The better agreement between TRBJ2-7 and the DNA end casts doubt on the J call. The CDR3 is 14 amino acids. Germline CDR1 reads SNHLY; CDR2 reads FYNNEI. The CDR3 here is CASSDGVRANEQYF. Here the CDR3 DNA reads TGTGCCAGCAGTGATGGGGTAAGGGCGAACGAGCAGTACTTC.

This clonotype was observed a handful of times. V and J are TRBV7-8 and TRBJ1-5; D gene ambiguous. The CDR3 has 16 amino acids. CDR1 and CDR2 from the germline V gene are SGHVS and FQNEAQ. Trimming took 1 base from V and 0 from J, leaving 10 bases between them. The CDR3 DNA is TGTGCCAGCAGCTTAGAGGGAGAATATAGCAATCAGCCCCAGCATTTT. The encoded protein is CASSLEGEYSNQPQHF.

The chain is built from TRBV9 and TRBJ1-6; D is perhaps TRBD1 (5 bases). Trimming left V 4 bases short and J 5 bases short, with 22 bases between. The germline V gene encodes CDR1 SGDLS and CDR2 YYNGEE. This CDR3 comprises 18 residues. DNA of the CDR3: TGTGCCAGCAGCCGCACCTCCGCTCGGGGGAGCAATAATTCACCCCTCCACTTT. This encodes CASSRTSARGSNNSPLHF.

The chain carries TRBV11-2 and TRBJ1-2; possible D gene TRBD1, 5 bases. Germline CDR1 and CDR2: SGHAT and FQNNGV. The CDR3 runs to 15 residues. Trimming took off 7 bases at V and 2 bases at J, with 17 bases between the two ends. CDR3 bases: TGTGCCAGCACCCGCGGGGACGGTAGGAACTATGGCTACACCTTC. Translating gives CASTRGDGRNYGYTF. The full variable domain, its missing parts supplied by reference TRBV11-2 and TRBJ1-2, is EAGVAQSPRYKIIEKRQSVAFWCNPISGHATLYWYQQILGQGPKLLIQFQNNGVVDDSQLPKDRFSAERLKGVDSTLKIQPAKLEDSAVYLCASTRGDGRNYGYTFGSGTRLTVV.

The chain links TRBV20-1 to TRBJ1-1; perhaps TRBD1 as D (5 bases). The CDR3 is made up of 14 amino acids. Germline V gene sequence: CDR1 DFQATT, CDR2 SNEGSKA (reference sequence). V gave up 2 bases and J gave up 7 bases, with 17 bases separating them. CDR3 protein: CSARNLAARGEAFF. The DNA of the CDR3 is TGCAGTGCTAGAAACCTAGCGGCGAGGGGTGAAGCTTTCTTT.

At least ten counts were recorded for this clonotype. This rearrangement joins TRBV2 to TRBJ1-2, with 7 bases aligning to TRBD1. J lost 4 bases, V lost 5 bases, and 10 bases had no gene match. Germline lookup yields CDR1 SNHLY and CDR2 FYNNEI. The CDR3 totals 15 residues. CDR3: CASSRVTTGSYGYTF. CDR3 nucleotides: TGTGCCAGCAGTCGCGTAACGACAGGGAGCTATGGCTACACCTTC.